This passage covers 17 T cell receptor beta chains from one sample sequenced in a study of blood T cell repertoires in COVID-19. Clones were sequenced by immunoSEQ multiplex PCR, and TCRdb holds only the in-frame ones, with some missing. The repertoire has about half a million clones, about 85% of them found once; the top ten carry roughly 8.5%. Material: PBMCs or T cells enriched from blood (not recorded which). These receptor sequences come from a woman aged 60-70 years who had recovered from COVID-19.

As DNA, the CDR3 is TGTGCCAGCAGCTTCGGGATTAATCAGCCCCAGCATTTT. It yields the protein CASSFGINQPQHF. The chain is built from TRBV7-2 and TRBJ1-5; D gene unclear. CDR1 and CDR2 from the germline V gene are SGHTA and FQGNSA. V shed 3 bases and J shed 4 bases, with 7 bases lying between them. CDR3 length: 13 residues.

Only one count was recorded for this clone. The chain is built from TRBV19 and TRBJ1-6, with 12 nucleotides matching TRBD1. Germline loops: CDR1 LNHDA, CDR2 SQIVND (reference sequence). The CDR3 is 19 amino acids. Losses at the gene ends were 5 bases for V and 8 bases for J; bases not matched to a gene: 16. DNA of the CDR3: TGTGCCAGTAGTCTCATCCTCGGGACAGGGGGCAGAGGGCATTCACCCCTCCACTTT. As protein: CASSLILGTGGRGHSPLHF.

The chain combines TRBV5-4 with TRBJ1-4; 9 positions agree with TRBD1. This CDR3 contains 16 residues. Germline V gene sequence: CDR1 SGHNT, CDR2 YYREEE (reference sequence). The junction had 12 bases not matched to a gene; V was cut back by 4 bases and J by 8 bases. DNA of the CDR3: TGTGCCAGCAGCACATTCACAGGGGGCTTGCGGGAAAAACTGTTTTTT. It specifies CASSTFTGGLREKLFF.

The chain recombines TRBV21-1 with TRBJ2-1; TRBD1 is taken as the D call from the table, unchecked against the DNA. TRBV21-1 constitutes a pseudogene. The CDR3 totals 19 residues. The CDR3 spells CASSSLPVRQGPLGDEQFF. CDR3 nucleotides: TGTGCCAGCAGCTCCCTCCCAGTCCGACAGGGGCCCTTAGGCGATGAGCAGTTCTTC.

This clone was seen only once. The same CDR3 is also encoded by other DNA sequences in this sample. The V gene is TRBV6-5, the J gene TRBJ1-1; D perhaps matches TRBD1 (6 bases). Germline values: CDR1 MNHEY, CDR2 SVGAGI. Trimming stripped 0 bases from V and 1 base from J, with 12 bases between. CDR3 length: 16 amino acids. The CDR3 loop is CASSYSPGGANTEAFF. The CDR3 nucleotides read TGTGCCAGCAGTTACTCCCCGGGGGGGGCGAACACTGAAGCTTTCTTT.

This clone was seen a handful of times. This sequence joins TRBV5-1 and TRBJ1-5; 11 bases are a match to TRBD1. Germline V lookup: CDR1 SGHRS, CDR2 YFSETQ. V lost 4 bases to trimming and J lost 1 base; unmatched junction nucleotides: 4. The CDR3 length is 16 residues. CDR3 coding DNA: TGCGCCAGCAGCCCAGGGACAGGGGGAAGCAATCAGCCCCAGCATTTT. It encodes CASSPGTGGSNQPQHF.

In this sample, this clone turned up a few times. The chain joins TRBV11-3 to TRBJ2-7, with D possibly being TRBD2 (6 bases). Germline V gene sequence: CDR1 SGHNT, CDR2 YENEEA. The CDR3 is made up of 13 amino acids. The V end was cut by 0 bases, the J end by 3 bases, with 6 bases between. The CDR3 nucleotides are TGTGCCAGCAGCTTAGACGGGGGCTACGAGCAGTACGTC. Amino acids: CASSLDGGYEQYV.

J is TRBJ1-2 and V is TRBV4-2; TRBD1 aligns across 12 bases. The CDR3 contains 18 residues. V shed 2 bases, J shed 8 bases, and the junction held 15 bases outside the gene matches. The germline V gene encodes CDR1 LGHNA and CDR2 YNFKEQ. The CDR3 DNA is TGTGCCAGCAGCCAAAAGAGGGGACAGGGGGCATTAGCGGTGGGCTACACCTTC. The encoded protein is CASSQKRGQGALAVGYTF.

CDR3 sequence (DNA): TGTGCCAGCCTGTATCGGGGATCTGGAAACACCATATATTTT. It codes for CASLYRGSGNTIYF. The chain joins TRBV28 to TRBJ1-3; D gene unclear. This CDR3 spans 14 amino acids. Trimming left V 8 bases short and J 1 base short, with 12 bases between. Germline assignment: CDR1 MDHEN and CDR2 SYDVKM. The whole variable domain, remainder taken from reference TRBV28 and TRBJ1-3, is DVKVTQSSRYLVKRTGEKVFLECVQDMDHENMFWYRQDPGLGLRLIYFSYDVKMKEKGDIPEGYSVSREKKERFSLILESASTNQTSMYLCASLYRGSGNTIYFGEGSWLTVV.

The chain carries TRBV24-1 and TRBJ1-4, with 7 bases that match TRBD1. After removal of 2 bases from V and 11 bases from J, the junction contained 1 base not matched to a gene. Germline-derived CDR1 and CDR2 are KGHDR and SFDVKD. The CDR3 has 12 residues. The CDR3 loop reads CATSDSQGKLFF. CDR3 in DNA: TGTGCCACCAGTGATTCACAGGGGAAACTGTTTTTT.

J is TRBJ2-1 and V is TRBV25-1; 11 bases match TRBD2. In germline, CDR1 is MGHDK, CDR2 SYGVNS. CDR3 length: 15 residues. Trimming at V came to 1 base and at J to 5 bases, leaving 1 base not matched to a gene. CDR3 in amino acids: CASSESGLADNEQFF. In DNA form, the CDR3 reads TGTGCCAGCAGTGAATCGGGACTAGCGGACAATGAGCAGTTCTTC. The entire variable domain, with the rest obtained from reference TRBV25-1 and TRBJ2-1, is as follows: EADIYQTPRYLVIGTGKKITLECSQTMGHDKMYWYQQDPGMELHLIHYSYGVNSTEKGDLSSESTVSRIRTEHFPLTLESARPSHTSQYLCASSESGLADNEQFFGPGTRLTVL.

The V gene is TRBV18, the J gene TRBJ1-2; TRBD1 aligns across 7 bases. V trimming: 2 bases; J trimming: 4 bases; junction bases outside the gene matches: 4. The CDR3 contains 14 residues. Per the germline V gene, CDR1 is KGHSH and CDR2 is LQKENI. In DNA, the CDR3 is TGTGCCAGCTCACCAAATGGGGACAGCTATGGCTACACCTTC. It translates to CASSPNGDSYGYTF.

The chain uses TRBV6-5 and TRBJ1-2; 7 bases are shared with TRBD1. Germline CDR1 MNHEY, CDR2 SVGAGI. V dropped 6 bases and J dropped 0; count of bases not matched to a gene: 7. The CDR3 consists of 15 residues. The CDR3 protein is CASSVYGTANYGYTF. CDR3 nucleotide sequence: TGTGCCAGCAGCGTCTACGGGACAGCTAACTATGGCTACACCTTC.

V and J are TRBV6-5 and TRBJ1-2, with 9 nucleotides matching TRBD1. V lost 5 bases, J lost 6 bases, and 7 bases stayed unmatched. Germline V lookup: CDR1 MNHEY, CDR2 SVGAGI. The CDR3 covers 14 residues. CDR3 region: CASSTRTGEDGYTF. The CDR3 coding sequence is TGTGCCAGCAGTACTAGGACAGGGGAAGATGGCTACACCTTC.

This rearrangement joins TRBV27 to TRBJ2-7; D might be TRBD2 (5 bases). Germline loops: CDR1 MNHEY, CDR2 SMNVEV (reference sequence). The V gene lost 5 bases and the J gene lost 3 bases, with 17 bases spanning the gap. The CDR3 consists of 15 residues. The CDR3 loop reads CASSAQEGVRYEQYF. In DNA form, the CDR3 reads TGTGCCAGCAGTGCCCAAGAGGGAGTGCGCTACGAGCAGTACTTC.

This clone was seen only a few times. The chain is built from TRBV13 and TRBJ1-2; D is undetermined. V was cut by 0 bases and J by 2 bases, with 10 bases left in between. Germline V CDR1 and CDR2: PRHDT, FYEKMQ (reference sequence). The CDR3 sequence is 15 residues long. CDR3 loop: CASSLGRGGNYGYTF. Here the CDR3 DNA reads TGTGCCAGCAGCTTAGGGCGGGGAGGGAACTATGGCTACACCTTC. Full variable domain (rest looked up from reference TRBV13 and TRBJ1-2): AAGVIQSPRHLIKEKRETATLKCYPIPRHDTVYWYQQGPGQDPQFLISFYEKMQSDKGSIPDRFSAQQFSDYHSELNMSSLELGDSALYFCASSLGRGGNYGYTFGSGTRLTVV.

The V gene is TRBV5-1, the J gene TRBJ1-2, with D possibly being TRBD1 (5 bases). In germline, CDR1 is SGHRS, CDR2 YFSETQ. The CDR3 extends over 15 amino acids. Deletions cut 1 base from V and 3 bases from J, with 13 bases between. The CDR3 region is CASSLRSGEDYGYTF. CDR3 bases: TGCGCCAGCAGCTTGCGGTCGGGGGAGGACTATGGCTACACCTTC.